Below are 2 T cell receptor beta chains sequenced from a single sample in a study of cytomegalovirus exposure and HLA in healthy donors. Both 60 Vbeta primers and 13 Jbeta primers went into the PCR. Profiling relied on immunoSEQ multiplex PCR, and the TCRdb table lists in-frame clones only, not all of them. The table records over 150,000 clones, roughly three quarters of them present only once. The sequencing sample was made of PBMCs. Receptor source: a male donor in good health and CMV-seronegative.

The chain couples TRBV6-5 to TRBJ1-1; possibly TRBD1 for D (6 bases). CDR1 MNHEY and CDR2 SVGAGI come from the germline V gene. Trimming left V 2 bases short and J 8 bases short, with 15 bases between. This CDR3 spans 14 amino acids. The DNA of the CDR3 is TGTGCCAGCAGTTACAGGGGGACCCGGACAGAAGCTTTCTTT. Translating gives CASSYRGTRTEAFF.

For this clone: The same CDR3 arises from other DNA sequences in this sample as well. This chain joins TRBV5-1 and TRBJ1-5; D is possibly TRBD1 (6 bases). The CDR3 totals 15 residues. Per the germline V gene, CDR1 is SGHRS and CDR2 is YFSETQ. V was cut by 2 bases and J by 1 base, with 10 bases left in between. As DNA, the CDR3 is TGCGCCAGCAGCTTACAGGGCGGGAGCAATCAGCCCCAGCATTTT. The encoded protein is CASSLQGGSNQPQHF.